The 10 T cell receptor beta chains below all came from one sample that was sequenced in a study of cytomegalovirus exposure and HLA in healthy donors listed by TCRdb under 2017. Receptors were amplified or captured by the immunoSEQ multiplex PCR assay. For the multiplex PCR, a mixture combining 60 forward primers for TCR Vbeta segments and 13 reverse primers for TCR Jbeta segments was used. The table was pulled from immuneACCESS by TCRdb, which kept in-frame rearrangements only. Such tables lose some clones; where checked, under half of the loss comes from unresolved V genes, and the rest has no known cause. Across this sample there are 120,000 to 150,000 clones, with roughly 9.4% seen only once. The top ten constitute approximately 1.8% of the sample. What was sequenced was PBMCs. Every receptor here comes from a male donor in good health and CMV-seronegative.

This clone has more than one count but fewer than ten. The chain employs TRBV5-1 and TRBJ1-1, with 10 positions matching TRBD1. The ends lost 4 bases at V and 5 bases at J; junction bases unmatched: 5. CDR1 and CDR2 from the germline V gene are SGHRS and YFSETQ. CDR3 size: 14 residues. CDR3 protein: CASSTGQGVTEAFF. The CDR3 DNA is TGCGCCAGCAGCACAGGACAGGGGGTGACTGAAGCTTTCTTT.

This clone occurred a few times. The V call is TRBV6-5, the J call TRBJ2-7, with TRBD2 matching 9 bases. CDR3 size: 14 residues. With 5 bases clipped from V and 1 base from J, the junction kept 3 bases outside the gene matches. From germline, CDR1 is MNHEY and CDR2 SVGAGI. This CDR3 is CASSKAGGSYEQYF. CDR3 DNA sequence: TGTGCCAGCAGTAAAGCGGGGGGTTCCTACGAGCAGTACTTC.

This clone was counted between two and nine times. The chain carries TRBV29-1 and TRBJ2-1, with D perhaps matching TRBD2 (6 bases). There are 14 residues in the CDR3. Per germline, CDR1 SQVTM and CDR2 ANQGSEA. V dropped 0 bases and J dropped 4 bases, with 10 bases sitting between them. Here the CDR3 DNA reads TGCAGCGTTGAAGATCGGGGAGGTTACAATGAGCAGTTCTTC. Its protein is CSVEDRGGYNEQFF.

This clone was seen more than once but under ten times. V and J are TRBV4-1 and TRBJ2-2, with D uncertain. The germline V and J ends were trimmed by 1 base and 2 bases, with 8 bases remaining between them. Germline CDR1 MGHRA, CDR2 YSYEKL. The length of the CDR3 is 15 residues. CDR3 in DNA: TGCGCCAGCAGCCAAGTTCCCTTTAACACCGGGGAGCTGTTTTTT. As protein: CASSQVPFNTGELFF.

For this clone: Different DNA sequences within this sample yield the same CDR3. V gene TRBV6-6 combines with J gene TRBJ2-3; tentative D call: TRBD1 (5 bases). Germline-derived CDR1 and CDR2 are MNHNY and SVGAGI (reference sequence). The CDR3 runs to 16 residues. Trimming left V 2 bases short and J 0 bases short, with 12 bases between. CDR3 bases: TGTGCCAGCAGTTACAAAGCAAGGGGCAGCACAGATACGCAGTATTTT. Its protein is CASSYKARGSTDTQYF.

The V gene is TRBV7-8, the J gene TRBJ2-5, with 7 bases identical to TRBD2. Looked up from germline, CDR1 is SGHVS and CDR2 is FQNEAQ. The CDR3 runs 15 residues. Trimming took 1 base from V and 2 from J; bases not matched to a gene: 4. In nucleotides, the CDR3 is TGTGCCAGCAGCTTAGAAGCCGGGGGGCAAGAGACCCAGTACTTC. Protein: CASSLEAGGQETQYF.

This clone has more than one count but fewer than ten. The genes are TRBV4-1 and TRBJ2-7; a possible D gene is TRBD1 (6 bases). The CDR3 is 14 amino acids. V was shortened by 5 bases and J by 0 bases, with 11 bases between the two germline ends. The germline CDR1 and CDR2 sequences are MGHRA and YSYEKL. Here the CDR3 reads CASSSTGGSYEQYF. Here the CDR3 DNA reads TGCGCCAGCAGCTCGACAGGCGGCTCCTACGAGCAGTACTTC.

This clone appeared a few times. V usage is TRBV27 and J usage is TRBJ2-7; the D is unclear. Trimming took 2 bases from V and 6 from J, leaving 14 bases between them. CDR3 size: 14 residues. CDR1 is MNHEY and CDR2 is SMNVEV in the germline V gene (reference sequence). The CDR3 DNA is TGTGCCAGCAGTTTAATTGGCCGAATTGGCGAGCAGTACTTC. Translating it yields CASSLIGRIGEQYF.

V gene TRBV28 combines with J gene TRBJ1-1; TRBD1 matches 7 bases. The CDR3 extends over 15 amino acids. Germline assignment: CDR1 MDHEN and CDR2 SYDVKM. V was pared by 6 bases and J by 2 bases, with 9 bases of the junction left unmatched. CDR3 coding DNA: TGTGCCAGCAGCCCCTTTAACAGGGGAAACACTGAAGCTTTCTTT. Protein: CASSPFNRGNTEAFF.

This clone came up a few times. The V gene is TRBV7-9, the J gene TRBJ2-2; D is undetermined. Deletions cut 3 bases from V and 2 bases from J, with 13 bases between. CDR1 is SEHNR and CDR2 is FQNEAQ in the germline V gene (reference sequence). The CDR3 loop spans 16 amino acids. CDR3 in DNA: TGTGCCAGCAGCTTGCCGGTCCAAGTAAACACCGGGGAGCTGTTTTTT. This translates into CASSLPVQVNTGELFF.